One TCR beta chain is described in this entry. Its antigen is not known. The entry originates in a study of cytomegalovirus exposure and HLA in healthy donors. Study-level results: Among TCR beta chains, those listed as cytomegalovirus-associated numbered under 200. For most TCR sequences rarity was the rule, although some public TCRs occurred in many donors. A few CMV-associated chains proved CMV antigen-specific in vitro.

Repertoires were generated with immunoSEQ multiplex PCR, while TCRdb's copy carries only in-frame clones and drops some. In the table there are about 130,000 clones, 94% of which are singletons. CDR3 length: 15 residues. Trimming cost V 0 bases and J 5 bases, with 13 bases left between them. CDR1 and CDR2 from the germline V gene are SGHNT and YYREEE (reference sequence). The sequenced sample consisted of PBMCs. The V call is TRBV5-4, the J call TRBJ2-3, with D hard to call. This clonotype was sampled from a man aged 18 to 30 in good health and CMV-seropositive. CDR3 DNA: TGTGCCAGCAGCTTGGGGAGTCCGAGAGGAGATACGCAGTATTTT. It yields the protein CASSLGSPRGDTQYF.